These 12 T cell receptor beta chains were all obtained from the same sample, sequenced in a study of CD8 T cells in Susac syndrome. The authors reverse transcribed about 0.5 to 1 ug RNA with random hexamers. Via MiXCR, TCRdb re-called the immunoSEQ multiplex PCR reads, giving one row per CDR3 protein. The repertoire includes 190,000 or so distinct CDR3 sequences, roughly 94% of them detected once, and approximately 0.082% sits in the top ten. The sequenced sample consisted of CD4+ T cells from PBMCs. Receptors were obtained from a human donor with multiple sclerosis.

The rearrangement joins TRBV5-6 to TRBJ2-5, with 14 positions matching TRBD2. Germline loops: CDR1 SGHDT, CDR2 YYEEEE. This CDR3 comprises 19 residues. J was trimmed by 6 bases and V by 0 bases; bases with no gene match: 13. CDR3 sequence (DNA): TGTGCCAGCAGCTTGGTCGCCGGGACTAGCGGGGGCCTAGGGAAGACCCAGTACTTC. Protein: CASSLVAGTSGGLGKTQYF.

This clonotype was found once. The CDR3 DNA follows: TGTGCCAGTAAAGGGCAGACCGTAAACTATGGCTACACCTTC. Translating gives CASKGQTVNYGYTF. This chain joins TRBV19 and TRBJ1-2; the D is unclear. Trimming removed 7 bases from V and 2 bases from J, with 14 bases in between. CDR3 length equals 14 residues. Germline V gives CDR1 LNHDA, CDR2 SQIVND (reference sequence).

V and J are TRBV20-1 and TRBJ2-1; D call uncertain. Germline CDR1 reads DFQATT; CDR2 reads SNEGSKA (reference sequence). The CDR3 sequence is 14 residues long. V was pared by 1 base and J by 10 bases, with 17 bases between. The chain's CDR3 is CSARAPIRSGEQFF. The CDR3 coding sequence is TGCAGTGCTAGAGCCCCCATCCGCTCTGGAGAGCAGTTCTTC.

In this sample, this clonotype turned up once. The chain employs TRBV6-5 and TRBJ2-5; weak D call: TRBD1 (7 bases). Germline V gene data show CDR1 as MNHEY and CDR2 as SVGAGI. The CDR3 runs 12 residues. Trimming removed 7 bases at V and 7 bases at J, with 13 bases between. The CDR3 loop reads CASTSGGGTQYF. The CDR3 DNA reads TGTGCCAGCACTTCAGGGGGAGGGACCCAGTACTTC.

The CDR3 spells CSGISRGSTDTQYF. CDR3 sequence (DNA): TGCAGCGGTATTAGTAGGGGAAGCACAGATACGCAGTATTTT. The rearrangement links TRBV29-1 to TRBJ2-3; TRBD1 is a possible D gene (5 bases). The germline V gene encodes CDR1 SQVTM and CDR2 ANQGSEA. The CDR3 covers 14 residues. With 7 bases removed from V and 0 bases from J, the gap between germline ends came to 14 bases.

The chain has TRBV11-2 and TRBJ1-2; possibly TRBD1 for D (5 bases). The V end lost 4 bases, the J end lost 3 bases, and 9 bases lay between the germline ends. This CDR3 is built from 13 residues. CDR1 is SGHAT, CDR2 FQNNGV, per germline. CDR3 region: CASSWQGDYGYTF. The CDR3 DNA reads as TGTGCCAGCAGCTGGCAGGGCGACTATGGCTACACCTTC.

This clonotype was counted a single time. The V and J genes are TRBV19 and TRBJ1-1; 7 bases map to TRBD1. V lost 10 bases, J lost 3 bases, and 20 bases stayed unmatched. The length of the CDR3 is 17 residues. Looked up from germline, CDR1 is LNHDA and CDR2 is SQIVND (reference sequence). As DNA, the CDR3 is TGTGCCACCAGAGCGAGGACAGGCGTCTCAGGGGACACTGAAGCTTTCTTT. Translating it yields CATRARTGVSGDTEAFF. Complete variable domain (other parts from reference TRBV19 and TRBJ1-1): DGGITQSPKYLFRKEGQNVTLSCEQNLNHDAMYWYRQDPGQGLRLIYYSQIVNDFQKGDIAEGYSVSREKKESFPLTVTSAQKNPTAFYLCATRARTGVSGDTEAFFGQGTRLTVV.

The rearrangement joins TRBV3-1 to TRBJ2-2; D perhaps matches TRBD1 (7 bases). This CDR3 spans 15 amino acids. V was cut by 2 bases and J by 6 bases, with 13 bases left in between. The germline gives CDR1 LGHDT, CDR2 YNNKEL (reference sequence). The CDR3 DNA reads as TGTGCCAGCAGCCAACCACCCAGGGGGGCCGGGGAGCTGTTTTTT. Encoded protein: CASSQPPRGAGELFF. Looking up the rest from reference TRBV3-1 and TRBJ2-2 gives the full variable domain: DTAVSQTPKYLVTQMGNDKSIKCEQNLGHDTMYWYKQDSKKFLKIMFSYNNKELIINETVPNRFSPKSPDKAHLNLHINSLELGDSAVYFCASSQPPRGAGELFFGEGSRLTVL.

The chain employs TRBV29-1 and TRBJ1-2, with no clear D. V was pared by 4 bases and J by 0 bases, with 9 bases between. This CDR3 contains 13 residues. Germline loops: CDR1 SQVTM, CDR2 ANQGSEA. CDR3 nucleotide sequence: TGCAGCGTTGCGGCCAGTTCTAACTATGGCTACACCTTC. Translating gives CSVAASSNYGYTF.

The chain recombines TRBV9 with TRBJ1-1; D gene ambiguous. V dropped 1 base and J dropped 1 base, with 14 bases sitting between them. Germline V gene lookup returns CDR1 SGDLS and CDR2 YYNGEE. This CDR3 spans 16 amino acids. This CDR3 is CASSVSSGRGNTEAFF. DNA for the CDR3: TGTGCCAGCAGCGTATCTTCTGGACGGGGGAACACTGAAGCTTTCTTT. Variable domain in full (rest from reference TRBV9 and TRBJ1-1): DSGVTQTPKHLITATGQRVTLRCSPRSGDLSVYWYQQSLDQGLQFLIQYYNGEERAKGNILERFSAQQFPDLHSELNLSSLELGDSALYFCASSVSSGRGNTEAFFGQGTRLTVV.

The CDR3 DNA reads as TGCAGCGTTGAAGAGCGACTAGCTACGAATGAGCAGTTCTTC. Protein product: CSVEERLATNEQFF. The chain links TRBV29-1 to TRBJ2-1, with 7 bases fitting TRBD2. The CDR3 is 14 amino acids. The junction had 6 bases not matched to a gene; V was cut back by 0 bases and J by 7 bases. Germline CDR1 is SQVTM and CDR2 is ANQGSEA.

The CDR3 sequence is CASSEGQADYGYTF. The DNA of the CDR3 is TGTGCCAGCAGTGAGGGACAGGCGGACTATGGCTACACCTTC. The chain carries TRBV2 and TRBJ1-2, with TRBD1 identical over 8 bases. Unmatched junction bases numbered 3, after V lost 3 bases and J lost 3 bases. The CDR3 sequence is 14 residues long. Germline lookup yields CDR1 SNHLY and CDR2 FYNNEI.